The present TCR beta chain was sequenced within a study of cytomegalovirus exposure and HLA in healthy donors. Study observations and caveats: CMV antigen specificity was confirmed in vitro for a few CMV-associated chains. There were some public TCRs occurring in many donors, but most TCR sequences were rare.

In regard to this clone: Its antigen is undetermined.

Primers: 60 Vbeta forward and 13 Jbeta reverse. Assay used: immunoSEQ multiplex PCR; TCRdb lists only in-frame clones, some missing. The sample has 110,000 to 150,000 clones, 60% to 85% seen once. CDR1 and CDR2 from the germline V gene are MNHEY and SVGAGI. The CDR3 contains 14 residues. Trimming left V 6 bases short and J 2 bases short, with 11 bases between. The sample consisted of PBMCs. The receptor's source is a man aged 25 to 40 in good health and CMV-seronegative. The V gene is TRBV6-5, the J gene TRBJ1-5, with D uncertain. DNA of the CDR3: TGTGCCAGCAGAAACTCCGCGGGCAATCAGCCCCAGCATTTT. Translated, it gives CASRNSAGNQPQHF.